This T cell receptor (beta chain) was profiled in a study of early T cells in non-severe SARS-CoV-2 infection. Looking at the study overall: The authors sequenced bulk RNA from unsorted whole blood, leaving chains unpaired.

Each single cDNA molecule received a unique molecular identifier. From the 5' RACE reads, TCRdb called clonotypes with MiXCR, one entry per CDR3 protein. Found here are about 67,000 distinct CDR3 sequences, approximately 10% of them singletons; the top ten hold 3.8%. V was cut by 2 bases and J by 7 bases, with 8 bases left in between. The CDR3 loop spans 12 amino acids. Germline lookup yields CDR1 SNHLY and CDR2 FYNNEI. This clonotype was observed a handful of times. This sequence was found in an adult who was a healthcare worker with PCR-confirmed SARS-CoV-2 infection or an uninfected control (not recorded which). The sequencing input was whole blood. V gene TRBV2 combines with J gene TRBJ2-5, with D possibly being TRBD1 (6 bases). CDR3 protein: CASSEMGATQYF. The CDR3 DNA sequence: TGTGCCAGCAGTGAAATGGGGGCGACCCAGTACTTC.